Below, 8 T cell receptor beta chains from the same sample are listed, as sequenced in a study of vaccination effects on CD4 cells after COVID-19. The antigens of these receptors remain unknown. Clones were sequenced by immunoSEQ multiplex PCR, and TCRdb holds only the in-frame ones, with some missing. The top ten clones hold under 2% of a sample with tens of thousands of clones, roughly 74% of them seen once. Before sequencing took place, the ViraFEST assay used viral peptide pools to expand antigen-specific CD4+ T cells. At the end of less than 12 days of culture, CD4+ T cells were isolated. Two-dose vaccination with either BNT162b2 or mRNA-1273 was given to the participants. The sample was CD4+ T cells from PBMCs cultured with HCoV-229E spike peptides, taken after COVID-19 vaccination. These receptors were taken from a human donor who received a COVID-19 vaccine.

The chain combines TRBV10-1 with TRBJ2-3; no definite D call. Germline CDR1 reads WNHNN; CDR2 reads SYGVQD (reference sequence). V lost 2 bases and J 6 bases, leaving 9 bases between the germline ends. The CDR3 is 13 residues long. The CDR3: CASSESRSDTQYF. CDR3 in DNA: TGCGCCAGCAGTGAGAGTAGGTCGGATACGCAGTATTTT.

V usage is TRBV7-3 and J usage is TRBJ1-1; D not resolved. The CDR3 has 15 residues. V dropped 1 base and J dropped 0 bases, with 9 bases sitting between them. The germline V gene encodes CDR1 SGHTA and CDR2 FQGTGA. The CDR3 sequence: CASSLNAALNTEAFF. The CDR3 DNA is TGTGCCAGCAGCTTAAATGCCGCATTGAACACTGAAGCTTTCTTT.

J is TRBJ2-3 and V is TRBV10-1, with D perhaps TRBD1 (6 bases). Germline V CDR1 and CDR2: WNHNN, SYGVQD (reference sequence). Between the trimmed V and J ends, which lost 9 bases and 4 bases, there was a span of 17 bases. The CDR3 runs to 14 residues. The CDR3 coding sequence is TGCGCCAGTACTAAAGGGGGTGAGGCAGATACGCAGTATTTT. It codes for CASTKGGEADTQYF.

DNA of the CDR3: TGTGCCAGCTCACCACTTGGACAGGGGGCTGCCAAAAACATTCAGTACTTC. Amino acid sequence: CASSPLGQGAAKNIQYF. V gene TRBV18 combines with J gene TRBJ2-4, with 11 bases lining up with TRBD1. The CDR3 is 17 amino acids. CDR1 is KGHSH and CDR2 is LQKENI in the germline V gene. V trimming: 1 base; J trimming: 1 base; junction bases outside the gene matches: 3.

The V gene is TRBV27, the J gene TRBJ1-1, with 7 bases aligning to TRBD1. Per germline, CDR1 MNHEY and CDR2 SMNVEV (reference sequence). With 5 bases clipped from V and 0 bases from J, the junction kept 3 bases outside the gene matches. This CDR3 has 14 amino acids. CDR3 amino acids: CASSTDRVNTEAFF. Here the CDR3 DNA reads TGTGCCAGCAGTACCGACAGGGTGAACACTGAAGCTTTCTTT.

CDR3 in DNA: TGTGCCACCAATTCCGGGACCACCAGGGAGACCCAGTACTTC. Translated: CATNSGTTRETQYF. The chain has TRBV2 and TRBJ2-5, with D perhaps being TRBD1 or TRBD2 (5 bases each). V was cut by 10 bases and J by 5 bases, with 20 bases left in between. Germline V gene data show CDR1 as SNHLY and CDR2 as FYNNEI. This CDR3 is built from 14 residues.

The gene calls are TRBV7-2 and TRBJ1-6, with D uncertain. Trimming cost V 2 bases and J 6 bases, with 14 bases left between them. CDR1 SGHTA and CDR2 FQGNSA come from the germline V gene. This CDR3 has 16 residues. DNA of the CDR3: TGTGCCAGCAGCTTAAGAGCAGGAGTAACTAATTCACCCCTCCACTTT. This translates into CASSLRAGVTNSPLHF.

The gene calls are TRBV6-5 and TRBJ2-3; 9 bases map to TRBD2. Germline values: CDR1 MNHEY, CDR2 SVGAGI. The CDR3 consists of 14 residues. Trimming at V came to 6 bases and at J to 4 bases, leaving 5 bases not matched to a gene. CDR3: CASRPGLAADTQYF. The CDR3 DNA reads TGTGCCAGCAGGCCGGGACTAGCTGCAGATACGCAGTATTTT.